This entry lists 28 T cell receptor beta chains sequenced from one sample in a study of T cells after yellow fever vaccination (dated 2019 in TCRdb). Receptors were amplified or captured by 5' RACE. TCRdb lists the instrument as Illumina NovaSeq 6000. TCRdb reprocessed the public reads (quality trimming at Q25 with fastp, clone calling with MiXCR) and kept in-frame beta chains. Rows with one shared CDR3 protein collapse into an entry with the most common genes and DNA. This sample gives approximately 160,000 distinct CDR3 sequences in total; 7% to 10% of them show up just once. The leading ten clones occupy around 33% of the sample. The meaning of the sample's treatment or condition label: live attenuated yellow fever vaccine strain. Sequencing was performed on CD8+ T cells sorted from PBMCs, taken 45 days after the yellow fever booster vaccination. These TCRs come from a man younger than 35 who received the YFV17D yellow fever vaccine.

The chain is built from TRBV4-2 and TRBJ1-4; D gene unclear. CDR3 length: 18 amino acids. Germline V gene lookup returns CDR1 LGHNA and CDR2 YNFKEQ. Deletions cut 0 bases from V and 0 bases from J, with 14 bases between. The CDR3 coding sequence is TGTGCCAGCAGCCAAGAAGAGTTATTAGATGCAACTAATGAAAAACTGTTTTTT. Amino acids: CASSQEELLDATNEKLFF.

This clonotype was observed a few times. This chain uses TRBV27 with TRBJ2-3, with 12 bases identical to TRBD1. CDR1 is MNHEY, CDR2 SMNVEV, per germline (reference sequence). This CDR3 contains 15 residues. J gave up 8 bases and V 4 bases, and 7 bases lay outside the gene matches. CDR3 sequence: CASSWGQGATGTQYF. CDR3 in DNA: TGTGCCAGCAGTTGGGGACAGGGGGCGACTGGTACGCAGTATTTT.

The sample holds many counts of this clonotype. J is TRBJ2-3 and V is TRBV4-1, with no clear D. Germline V gives CDR1 MGHRA, CDR2 YSYEKL. The CDR3 has 15 amino acids. V gave up 4 bases and J gave up 1 base, with 12 bases separating them. DNA of the CDR3: TGCGCCAGCAGCCCGAGGTGGGTGGGCACAGATACGCAGTATTTT. Protein sequence: CASSPRWVGTDTQYF.

At least ten counts were recorded for this clonotype. The J gene is TRBJ2-5, the V gene TRBV6-7; 10 nucleotides line up with TRBD2. TRBV6-7 is an ORF, and what it does is uncertain. V lost 2 bases to trimming and J lost 5 bases; unmatched junction nucleotides: 11. The CDR3 spans 17 residues. CDR3 sequence: CASSYEDSERGGETQYF. The CDR3 nucleotides read TGTGCCAGCAGTTACGAGGATTCGGAGCGGGGGGGCGAGACCCAGTACTTC.

This sequence joins TRBV5-1 and TRBJ2-1; 8 bases are shared with TRBD1. After removal of 2 bases from V and 2 bases from J, the junction contained 0 bases not matched to a gene. The CDR3 sequence is 14 residues long. CDR1 and CDR2 from the germline V gene are SGHRS and YFSETQ. As DNA, the CDR3 is TGCGCCAGCAGCTTCAGGGGGCCCTACAATGAGCAGTTCTTC. Protein sequence: CASSFRGPYNEQFF. The full variable domain, in which reference TRBV5-1 and TRBJ2-1 provide the parts outside the CDR3, is KAGVTQTPRYLIKTRGQQVTLSCSPISGHRSVSWYQQTPGQGLQFLFEYFSETQRNKGNFPGRFSGRQFSNSRSEMNVSTLELGDSALYLCASSFRGPYNEQFFGPGTRLTVL.

V gene TRBV28 combines with J gene TRBJ1-1; maybe TRBD1 (6 bases). The germline V gene encodes CDR1 MDHEN and CDR2 SYDVKM. V was clipped by 7 bases and J by 6 bases, with 15 bases between them. CDR3 length equals 13 residues. The CDR3 protein is CASTPRGQAEAFF. DNA of the CDR3: TGTGCCAGCACCCCTAGGGGACAAGCTGAAGCTTTCTTT.

This chain connects TRBV12-3 or TRBV12-4 to TRBJ2-7; perhaps TRBD1 as D (6 bases). The V end was cut by 2 bases, the J end by 2 bases, with 7 bases between. The CDR3 loop spans 13 amino acids. The CDR3 protein is CASSLHRAYEQYF. In DNA form, the CDR3 reads TGTGCCAGCAGTTTACACAGGGCCTACGAGCAGTACTTC.

This clonotype was detected a few times. The J gene is TRBJ2-1, the V gene TRBV9, with 8 bases matching TRBD1. V dropped 4 bases and J dropped 4; count of bases not matched to a gene: 7. CDR3 size: 15 residues. Germline assignment: CDR1 SGDLS and CDR2 YYNGEE. CDR3 loop: CASSPDRGEYNEQFF. The CDR3 DNA follows: TGTGCCAGCAGCCCTGACAGGGGCGAGTACAATGAGCAGTTCTTC. Based on the CDR3 plus reference TRBV9 and TRBJ2-1, the full variable domain is DSGVTQTPKHLITATGQRVTLRCSPRSGDLSVYWYQQSLDQGLQFLIQYYNGEERAKGNILERFSAQQFPDLHSELNLSSLELGDSALYFCASSPDRGEYNEQFFGPGTRLTVL.

This clonotype showed up many times. The rearrangement links TRBV20-1 to TRBJ2-3; 10 bases line up with TRBD2. Trimming removed 3 bases from V and 7 bases from J; junction bases left unmatched: 1. Germline CDR1 and CDR2: DFQATT and SNEGSKA (reference sequence). CDR3 length: 12 amino acids. DNA of the CDR3: TGCAGTGCTAGTAGCGGGGGGCATACGCAGTATTTT. Translated: CSASSGGHTQYF.

The CDR3 DNA reads TGTGCCAGTAGTATATGGGCCGGACAACGGAACACCGGGGAGCTGTTTTTT. It is translated as CASSIWAGQRNTGELFF. This chain connects TRBV19 to TRBJ2-2; maybe TRBD1 (5 bases). V dropped 2 bases and J dropped 1 base, with 14 bases sitting between them. CDR1 and CDR2 from the germline V gene are LNHDA and SQIVND (reference sequence). This CDR3 comprises 17 residues.

The rearrangement uses TRBV25-1 and TRBJ2-5; TRBD2 aligns across 8 bases. The CDR3 sequence is 14 residues long. V shed 3 bases, J shed 5 bases, and the junction held 5 bases outside the gene matches. Germline lookup yields CDR1 MGHDK and CDR2 SYGVNS. The CDR3 DNA sequence: TGTGCCAGCAGTGACTCGGGGGGGGTCGAGACCCAGTACTTC. Translating gives CASSDSGGVETQYF.

This clonotype was found a few times. The chain combines TRBV20-1 with TRBJ2-1; the match to TRBD2 covers 9 bases. Germline trimming cut 4 bases from V and 2 bases from J; bases unmatched to any gene: 3. The CDR3 runs to 14 residues. Germline V gene sequence: CDR1 DFQATT, CDR2 SNEGSKA (reference sequence). CDR3 amino acids: CSATLAGPYNEQFF. CDR3 nucleotides: TGCAGTGCTACTCTAGCGGGGCCCTACAATGAGCAGTTCTTC.

This clonotype was observed a handful of times. The chain uses TRBV7-9 and TRBJ1-6, with D unclear. Per the germline V gene, CDR1 is SEHNR and CDR2 is FQNEAQ (reference sequence). The length of the CDR3 is 14 residues. V was clipped by 5 bases and J by 7 bases, with 12 bases between them. The CDR3 spells CASSLGAQNSPLHF. Written as DNA, the CDR3 is TGTGCCAGCAGCCTAGGAGCTCAGAATTCACCCCTCCACTTT.

This clonotype has only a few counts. The chain recombines TRBV27 with TRBJ1-1; tentative D call: TRBD1 (5 bases). The ends were cut back, 3 bases at V and 5 bases at J, with 10 bases in the middle. The CDR3 consists of 13 residues. CDR1 is MNHEY and CDR2 is SMNVEV in the germline V gene (reference sequence). In DNA, the CDR3 is TGTGCCAGCAGTTTGGGGGACGCGACTGAAGCTTTCTTT. Protein sequence: CASSLGDATEAFF.

This clonotype was picked up a small number of times. At one of its ends the junction is not consistent with the germline gene, which may arise from a read error. V gene TRBV4-1 combines with J gene TRBJ1-2; TRBD1 agrees at 9 bases. There are 15 residues in the CDR3. CDR1 and CDR2 from the germline V gene are MGHRA and YSYEKL. CDR3 in amino acids: CASSQAGTGTPQVPF. The DNA for the CDR3 is TGCGCCAGCAGCCAAGCCGGGACAGGGACTCCCCAGGTCCCCTTC.

This rearrangement joins TRBV7-9 to TRBJ2-2; 11 nucleotides align to TRBD1. CDR3 length: 14 amino acids. V shed 5 bases and J 7 bases; nucleotides not matched to a gene: 3. Germline CDR1 reads SEHNR; CDR2 reads FQNEAQ (reference sequence). CDR3: CASSRTGGGGELFF. DNA for the CDR3: TGTGCCAGCAGCAGGACAGGGGGCGGCGGGGAGCTGTTTTTT.

There are many counts of this clonotype. The V and J genes are TRBV7-3 and TRBJ2-1, with D perhaps matching TRBD1 (5 bases). The CDR3 runs to 17 residues. The V end was cut by 3 bases, the J end by 4 bases, with 19 bases between. CDR1 is SGHTA and CDR2 is FQGTGA in the germline V gene. CDR3 in amino acids: CASSFKIRAELYNEQFF. The DNA of the CDR3 is TGTGCCAGCAGCTTTAAGATCAGGGCCGAGTTGTACAATGAGCAGTTCTTC.

In its sample, this clonotype was seen many times. The rearrangement links TRBV6-2 or TRBV6-3 to TRBJ1-4, with a tentative D call TRBD1 (5 bases). Trimming left V 2 bases short and J 6 bases short, with 10 bases between. The CDR3 has 14 amino acids. Germline V CDR1 and CDR2: MNHEY, SVGEGT. The CDR3 is CASSYPGTYEKLFF. The CDR3 DNA follows: TGTGCCAGCAGTTACCCCGGGACCTATGAAAAACTGTTTTTT.

The chain combines TRBV27 with TRBJ2-3; 8 nucleotides agree with TRBD2. Germline trimming cut 5 bases from V and 5 bases from J; bases unmatched to any gene: 9. This CDR3 contains 15 residues. Germline values: CDR1 MNHEY, CDR2 SMNVEV (reference sequence). CDR3 nucleotides: TGTGCCAGCAGTAAATTAGCGGGGATCAAAGATACGCAGTATTTT. Amino acid sequence: CASSKLAGIKDTQYF.

This clonotype was counted between two and nine times. This chain connects TRBV4-1 to TRBJ2-1, with 10 bases matching TRBD2. The V gene end was trimmed by 11 bases and the J gene end by 4 bases; junction bases not matched to a gene: 8. Germline values: CDR1 MGHRA, CDR2 YSYEKL. The CDR3 loop spans 14 amino acids. The CDR3 region is CAGIAGGGYNEQFF. In nucleotides, the CDR3 is TGCGCCGGAATAGCGGGGGGAGGGTACAATGAGCAGTTCTTC.

V and J are TRBV20-1 and TRBJ2-3; D gene ambiguous. Trimming left V 0 bases short and J 7 bases short, with 8 bases between. The germline gives CDR1 DFQATT, CDR2 SNEGSKA (reference sequence). The CDR3 spans 12 residues. The CDR3 reads CSARDWKNTQYF. In nucleotides, the CDR3 is TGCAGTGCTAGAGATTGGAAGAATACGCAGTATTTT.

The chain recombines TRBV5-1 with TRBJ1-6, with D tentatively TRBD1 (5 bases). CDR1 and CDR2 (germline): SGHRS, YFSETQ. The ends were cut back, 4 bases at V and 9 bases at J, with 11 bases in the middle. The CDR3 contains 13 residues. The CDR3 spells CASSTGRGSPLHF. As DNA, the CDR3 is TGCGCCAGCAGCACGGGACGGGGTTCACCCCTCCACTTT.

The chain combines TRBV7-9 with TRBJ2-5; D gene ambiguous. CDR1 is SEHNR and CDR2 is FQNEAQ in the germline V gene (reference sequence). This CDR3 spans 12 amino acids. The ends were cut back, 4 bases at V and 9 bases at J, with 12 bases in the middle. The CDR3 reads CASSSENWAQYF. The CDR3, as DNA: TGTGCCAGCAGCTCTGAGAACTGGGCCCAGTACTTC.

This clonotype was recorded a few times. The genes are TRBV6-1 and TRBJ2-7; 7 bases are shared with TRBD1. Trimming took 6 bases from V and 2 from J; bases not matched to a gene: 4. This CDR3 is 13 amino acids long. Germline CDR1 reads MNHNS; CDR2 reads SASEGT. The CDR3 coding sequence is TGTGCCAGCAGGCCCGGACAGGCCTACGAGCAGTACGTC. It codes for CASRPGQAYEQYV.

This clonotype was seen only a few times. This rearrangement joins TRBV6-2 or TRBV6-3 to TRBJ1-5; TRBD1 might be the D (6 bases). The CDR3 has 13 residues. CDR1 MNHEY and CDR2 SVGEGT come from the germline V gene. With 5 bases removed from V and 5 bases from J, the gap between germline ends came to 10 bases. The CDR3 bases are TGTGCCAGCAGTACAGGGCCCTATCAGCCCCAGCATTTT. Amino acid sequence: CASSTGPYQPQHF.

This clonotype was seen a few times. The chain has TRBV20-1 and TRBJ2-5; 7 positions match TRBD2. The CDR3 contains 10 residues. Germline values: CDR1 DFQATT, CDR2 SNEGSKA (reference sequence). After removal of 5 bases from V and 9 bases from J, the junction contained 3 bases not matched to a gene. CDR3 sequence (DNA): TGCAGTGCTGCCGCGGGGGCCCAGTACTTC. Its translation is CSAAAGAQYF.

This clonotype has more than one count but fewer than ten. CDR3 loop: CAFSALDEQFF. The CDR3 DNA sequence: TGTGCCTTCTCGGCACTCGATGAGCAGTTCTTC. The chain links TRBV7-9 to TRBJ2-1; D unresolved. The CDR3 is 11 amino acids. Looked up from germline, CDR1 is SEHNR and CDR2 is FQNEAQ (reference sequence). Between the trimmed V and J ends, which lost 11 bases and 8 bases, there was a span of 13 bases.

This chain joins TRBV5-4 and TRBJ1-5; D ambiguous. From germline, CDR1 is SGHNT and CDR2 YYREEE (reference sequence). V dropped 4 bases and J dropped 7 bases, with 9 bases sitting between them. The CDR3 has 12 amino acids. CDR3 nucleotide sequence: TGTGCCAGCAGCCAATTTGGGCAGCCCCAGCATTTT. It yields the protein CASSQFGQPQHF.